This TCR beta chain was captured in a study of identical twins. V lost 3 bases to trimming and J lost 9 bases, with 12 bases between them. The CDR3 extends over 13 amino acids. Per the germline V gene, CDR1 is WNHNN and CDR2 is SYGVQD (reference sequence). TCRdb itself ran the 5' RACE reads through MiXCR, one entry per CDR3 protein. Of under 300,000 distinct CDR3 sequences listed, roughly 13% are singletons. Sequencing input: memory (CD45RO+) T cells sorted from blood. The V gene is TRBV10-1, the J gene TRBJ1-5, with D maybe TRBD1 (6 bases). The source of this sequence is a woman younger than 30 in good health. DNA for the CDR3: TGCGCCAGCAGTGAAACAGCCAGGGGGCCCCAGCATTTT. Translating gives CASSETARGPQHF.